The source of this T cell receptor (beta chain) is a study of cytomegalovirus exposure and HLA in healthy donors. The CDR3 consists of 16 residues. Germline lookup yields CDR1 MGHRA and CDR2 YSYEKL. Losses at the gene ends were 0 bases for V and 5 bases for J; bases not matched to a gene: 8. Primers included in the PCR were 60 Vbeta and 13 Jbeta primers. Assay used: immunoSEQ multiplex PCR; TCRdb lists only in-frame clones, some missing. The sample has over 60,000 clones, roughly 82% seen once. The sequenced sample consisted of PBMCs. The chain joins TRBV4-1 to TRBJ1-1, with 8 bases aligning to TRBD1. The source of this sequence is a man aged 70 or older in good health and CMV-seronegative. CDR3 in DNA: TGCGCCAGCAGCCAAGATCTCGCCAGGGGGCGGACTGAAGCTTTCTTT. It translates to CASSQDLARGRTEAFF.